Listed below are T cell receptor beta chains from one sample, sequenced in a study of blood T cell repertoires in COVID-19. Repertoires were generated with immunoSEQ multiplex PCR, while TCRdb's copy carries only in-frame clones and drops some. Of around 100,000 clones in the sample, 90% to 95% were seen once. Sequencing was performed on peripheral blood. The receptors derive from a human donor in a cohort sampled during active COVID-19. CDR3s include the opening cysteine and the closing phenylalanine or tryptophan. A D gene is named only where the DNA matches it firmly. Expanded clones are given a class, and other clones once, few, many or no size at all.

j_gene: TRBJ2-1; abundance: .; d_gene: TRBD1; v_gene: TRBV27; CDR3nt: TGTGCCAGCAGTATGATTGGGACAGGGTCCTACAATGAGCAGTTCTTC; CDR3aa: CASSMIGTGSYNEQFF
j_gene: TRBJ2-7; abundance: .; d_gene: .; v_gene: TRBV5-1; CDR3nt: TGCGCCAGCAGCTTGGTTAAAGTTGGGGGGTCCCCCTACGAGCAGTACTTC; CDR3aa: CASSLVKVGGSPYEQYF
j_gene: TRBJ2-7; abundance: .; d_gene: .; v_gene: TRBV6-6; CDR3nt: TGTGCCAGCAGTTACTCAACGGACAGCCCCGAGCAGTACTTC; CDR3aa: CASSYSTDSPEQYF
j_gene: TRBJ2-7; abundance: once; d_gene: .; v_gene: TRBV27; CDR3nt: TGTGCCAGCAGTTATAGGAGCTCCTACGAGCAGTACTTC; CDR3aa: CASSYRSSYEQYF
j_gene: TRBJ2-3; abundance: .; d_gene: .; v_gene: TRBV25-1; CDR3nt: TGTGCCAGCAGTGAATTGGCAGGAAGGAGGGTAGATACGCAGTATTTT; CDR3aa: CASSELAGRRVDTQYF
j_gene: TRBJ2-3; abundance: .; d_gene: .; v_gene: TRBV11-2; CDR3nt: TGTGCCAGCAGCCCCGGAGATGTAATTGGGACAGATACGCAGTATTTT; CDR3aa: CASSPGDVIGTDTQYF
j_gene: TRBJ1-3; abundance: .; d_gene: .; v_gene: TRBV5-6; CDR3nt: TGTGCCAGCAGCTTGGGAGTGACTGGAAACACCATATATTTT; CDR3aa: CASSLGVTGNTIYF
j_gene: TRBJ1-5; abundance: .; d_gene: .; v_gene: TRBV30; CDR3nt: TGTGCCTGGAGCGGGTCCCGCGGGACTTCGCCCCAGCATTTT; CDR3aa: CAWSGSRGTSPQHF
j_gene: TRBJ2-2; abundance: .; d_gene: .; v_gene: TRBV3-1/TRBV3-2; CDR3nt: TGTGCCAGCAGCAGTAAAGCGATCACCGGGGAGCTGTTTTTT; CDR3aa: CASSSKAITGELFF
j_gene: TRBJ2-7; abundance: .; d_gene: TRBD2; v_gene: TRBV5-1; CDR3nt: TGCGCCAGCAGCTCCCCTCCCGGGACTAGCGCTTTTAATCCCTACGAGCAGTACTTC; CDR3aa: CASSSPPGTSAFNPYEQYF
j_gene: TRBJ2-7; abundance: .; d_gene: .; v_gene: TRBV7-8; CDR3nt: TGTGCCAGCAGCTTAGAAGGAGGGAAACCCCCTAGTGAGCAGTACTTC; CDR3aa: CASSLEGGKPPSEQYF
j_gene: TRBJ2-4; abundance: .; d_gene: TRBD1; v_gene: TRBV2; CDR3nt: TGTGCCAGCGGGACAGAAAAAAACATTCAGTACTTC; CDR3aa: CASGTEKNIQYF
j_gene: TRBJ2-7; abundance: .; d_gene: .; v_gene: TRBV5-1; CDR3nt: TGCGCCAGCAGCAGCGAGCCCCTTAGACTTAAGCAGTACTTC; CDR3aa: CASSSEPLRLKQYF
j_gene: TRBJ2-7; abundance: .; d_gene: .; v_gene: TRBV5-6; CDR3nt: TGTGCCAGCAGCTTTTTGAGCGAGCAGTACTTC; CDR3aa: CASSFLSEQYF
j_gene: TRBJ2-7; abundance: .; d_gene: TRBD1; v_gene: TRBV28; CDR3nt: TGTGCCAGCAATTCCGGGACAGGGGGCGATAGGTACGAGCAGTACTTC; CDR3aa: CASNSGTGGDRYEQYF
j_gene: TRBJ2-5; abundance: .; d_gene: TRBD2; v_gene: TRBV7-2; CDR3nt: TGTGCCAGCAGCCCGACGGGGGGTTGGGAGACCCAGTACTTC; CDR3aa: CASSPTGGWETQYF
j_gene: TRBJ2-5; abundance: .; d_gene: .; v_gene: TRBV6-2/TRBV6-3; CDR3nt: TGTGCCAGCAGTTACAAGGGGTCAGGAGAGACCCAGTACTTC; CDR3aa: CASSYKGSGETQYF
j_gene: TRBJ2-1; abundance: .; d_gene: .; v_gene: TRBV13; CDR3nt: TGTGCCAGCAGCTCAAAGGGACTCTCCCTATACAATGAGCAGTTCTTC; CDR3aa: CASSSKGLSLYNEQFF
j_gene: TRBJ2-5; abundance: .; d_gene: .; v_gene: TRBV2; CDR3nt: TGTGCCAGCAGAAACATAGAGACCCAGTACTTC; CDR3aa: CASRNIETQYF
j_gene: TRBJ2-7; abundance: .; d_gene: .; v_gene: TRBV18; CDR3nt: TGTGCCAGCTCACCGGCCCGGACTACCGAGCAGTACTTC; CDR3aa: CASSPARTTEQYF
j_gene: TRBJ2-5; abundance: .; d_gene: .; v_gene: TRBV30; CDR3nt: TGTGCCTGGAGTGTAATAAAGGGGTCACAAGAGACCCAGTACTTC; CDR3aa: CAWSVIKGSQETQYF
j_gene: TRBJ2-1; abundance: .; d_gene: TRBD2; v_gene: TRBV5-1; CDR3nt: TGCGCCAGCAGCTTGGGGGGTAGCGGGAGAAATGAGCAGTTCTTC; CDR3aa: CASSLGGSGRNEQFF
j_gene: TRBJ2-5; abundance: .; d_gene: .; v_gene: TRBV7-9; CDR3nt: TGTGCCAGCAGCAGAGGCGTAAAAGAGACCCAGTACTTC; CDR3aa: CASSRGVKETQYF
j_gene: TRBJ2-1; abundance: .; d_gene: .; v_gene: TRBV2; CDR3nt: TGTGCCAGCCTGGCGGATACCTACAATGAGCAGTTCTTC; CDR3aa: CASLADTYNEQFF
j_gene: TRBJ1-2; abundance: .; d_gene: .; v_gene: TRBV3-1/TRBV3-2; CDR3nt: TGTGCCAGCAGCCAAGGAGGGCCCAGTGGCTACACCTTC; CDR3aa: CASSQGGPSGYTF
j_gene: TRBJ2-1; abundance: .; d_gene: TRBD2; v_gene: TRBV18; CDR3nt: TGTGCCAGCTCACCCCCCGGGGGGAGCTCCTACAATGAGCAGTTCTTC; CDR3aa: CASSPPGGSSYNEQFF
j_gene: TRBJ2-7; abundance: .; d_gene: .; v_gene: TRBV13; CDR3nt: TGTGCCAGCAGCCTCGAACGAGCCTACGAGCAGTACTTC; CDR3aa: CASSLERAYEQYF
j_gene: TRBJ2-1; abundance: .; d_gene: TRBD2; v_gene: TRBV7-9; CDR3nt: TGTGCCAGCAGCCTAGGACTAGCGGGCTATGAGCAGTTCTTC; CDR3aa: CASSLGLAGYEQFF
j_gene: TRBJ1-1; abundance: .; d_gene: .; v_gene: TRBV2; CDR3nt: TGTGCCAGCAGTGAAGTAAACACTGAAGCTTTCTTT; CDR3aa: CASSEVNTEAFF
j_gene: TRBJ1-2; abundance: .; d_gene: .; v_gene: TRBV30; CDR3nt: TGTGCCTGGAGTCTCCGGTTTGGCTACACCTTC; CDR3aa: CAWSLRFGYTF
j_gene: TRBJ2-5; abundance: .; d_gene: TRBD1; v_gene: TRBV18; CDR3nt: TGCGCCAGCTCACATGGGACAGAAGAGACCCAGTACTTC; CDR3aa: CASSHGTEETQYF
j_gene: TRBJ2-3; abundance: .; d_gene: TRBD2; v_gene: TRBV5-1; CDR3nt: TGCGCCAGCAGTCGTAGCGGGGTCCGCACAGATACGCAGTATTTT; CDR3aa: CASSRSGVRTDTQYF
j_gene: TRBJ1-4; abundance: .; d_gene: TRBD1; v_gene: TRBV19; CDR3nt: TGTGCCGCAGGGGAGATCAGGGGGCAGGAAAAACTGTTTTTT; CDR3aa: CAAGEIRGQEKLFF
j_gene: TRBJ2-7; abundance: .; d_gene: .; v_gene: TRBV28; CDR3nt: TGTGCCAGCAGTCTAAGCGTTTCCTACGAGCAGTACTTC; CDR3aa: CASSLSVSYEQYF
j_gene: TRBJ2-7; abundance: once; d_gene: .; v_gene: TRBV20-1; CDR3nt: TGCAGGTTAGGGGCCTCCTACGAGCAGTACTTC; CDR3aa: CRLGASYEQYF
j_gene: TRBJ2-2; abundance: .; d_gene: .; v_gene: TRBV10-3; CDR3nt: TGTGCCATCAGTGAGAGAATGGAGATCGGGGAGCTGTTTTTT; CDR3aa: CAISERMEIGELFF
j_gene: TRBJ2-7; abundance: .; d_gene: .; v_gene: TRBV4-2; CDR3nt: TGTGCCAGCAGCCAAGAAACAGGCACCTACGAGCAGTACTTC; CDR3aa: CASSQETGTYEQYF
j_gene: TRBJ2-2; abundance: .; d_gene: TRBD2; v_gene: TRBV7-6; CDR3nt: TGTGCCAGCAGCTCCACTAGCGGGGGAGGGACCGGGGAGCTGTTTTTT; CDR3aa: CASSSTSGGGTGELFF
j_gene: TRBJ1-2; abundance: .; d_gene: TRBD1; v_gene: TRBV4-2; CDR3nt: TGTGCCAGCAGCCCAACCGGGACAGCTCGTTCGCTCACTAACTATGGCTACACCTTC; CDR3aa: CASSPTGTARSLTNYGYTF
j_gene: TRBJ1-2; abundance: few; d_gene: TRBD1; v_gene: TRBV27; CDR3nt: TGTGCCAGCAGTCCGAGGACAGGGAGCTACACCTTC; CDR3aa: CASSPRTGSYTF
j_gene: TRBJ1-1; abundance: .; d_gene: .; v_gene: TRBV9; CDR3nt: TGTGCCAGCAGCGTAGGACCGGGGGGCACTGAAGCTTTCTTT; CDR3aa: CASSVGPGGTEAFF
j_gene: TRBJ2-2; abundance: .; d_gene: .; v_gene: TRBV18; CDR3nt: TGTGCCAGCTCACCACAATTGGGCAGGGCGAACACCGGGGAGCTGTTTTTT; CDR3aa: CASSPQLGRANTGELFF
j_gene: TRBJ2-2; abundance: .; d_gene: .; v_gene: TRBV12-3/TRBV12-4; CDR3nt: TGTGCCAGCAGTTTCGGGGTTCCCGGGGAGCTGTTTTTT; CDR3aa: CASSFGVPGELFF
j_gene: TRBJ2-3; abundance: .; d_gene: TRBD2; v_gene: TRBV28; CDR3nt: TGTGCCAGCAGAGATAGCGGGAGTAAGACAGATACGCAGTATTTT; CDR3aa: CASRDSGSKTDTQYF
j_gene: TRBJ1-2; abundance: .; d_gene: .; v_gene: TRBV6-5; CDR3nt: TGTGCCAGCGGGGAAACTGGGGGCTATTATGGCTACACCTTC; CDR3aa: CASGETGGYYGYTF
j_gene: TRBJ2-2; abundance: .; d_gene: TRBD2; v_gene: TRBV7-3; CDR3nt: TGTGCCAGCAGCTTACTTGCTAGCGGGGCCGGGGAGCTGTTTTTT; CDR3aa: CASSLLASGAGELFF